The following is a T cell receptor (beta chain) sequence with its context. Antigen unknown. This record comes from a study of post-analysis software for immune sequencing data. Study overall: Included among the disease courses, which were recorded for the cohort, were relapsing-remitting, secondary progressive and progressive-relapsing multiple sclerosis.

TCR beta cDNA libraries had unique molecular identifiers. T cells numbering roughly 0.85 to 10 million gave rise to roughly 0.5 million cDNA molecules. TCRdb reprocessed the PCR reads via MiXCR and lists one record per CDR3 protein. Seen here are roughly 400,000 distinct CDR3 sequences, about 40% observed once, and the top ten hold about 7.6%. The CDR3 runs to 17 residues. Germline CDR1 is DFQATT and CDR2 is SNEGSKA (reference sequence). V was clipped by 0 bases and J by 7 bases; unmatched bases: 12. General study results and limits: Strong co-clustering by F measure was evident for samples that had been prepared in the same batch. Those with multiple sclerosis, the patient group, showed significantly lower normalized Chao1 diversity than controls. The five TRBV segments detected at higher frequency in patients than in controls included TRBV5-6, TRBV5-1 and TRBV20-1.

Sequenced input: blood. The chain links TRBV20-1 to TRBJ2-1; 10 bases are a match to TRBD2. This receptor was identified in a girl aged 2 to 9 with multiple sclerosis. CDR3 in amino acids: CSARDRPGTSVRNEQFF. The CDR3 DNA follows: TGCAGTGCTAGAGATCGACCCGGGACTAGCGTCCGAAATGAGCAGTTCTTC.